The text below deals with one TCR beta chain. No antigen is known for it. This specimen comes from a study of response to subunit inactivated influenza vaccine. Findings of the study overall: Authors suggested each seasonal flu vaccination may recruit only limited numbers of new T cells.

TCRdb re-called the RT-PCR reads with MiXCR, one entry per CDR3 protein. The sample yields approximately 310,000 distinct CDR3 sequences, 20% to 25% seen once. The CDR3 has 12 amino acids. The chain employs TRBV21-1 and TRBJ1-2. TRBV21-1 is reported as a pseudogene. The sequenced sample was PBMCs from blood, obtained about 20 months after vaccination. The sequence came from a man between 50 and 75 years old who received an inactivated influenza vaccine. The CDR3 protein is CASTTVPMAGTF. The DNA for the CDR3 is TGTGCCAGCACAACGGTCCCTATGGCGGGCACCTTC.